This entry concerns a single TCR beta chain. This clonotype has only a few counts. Its antigen is unknown. Within one base of it there is no much larger clone, and no base qualities were kept. The method was 5' RACE. These reads were obtained on an Illumina HiSeq 2500. A second roughly 7 to 11 cycle PCR used a sample-barcoded 5' primer and a J-beta primer mix. Each TCR beta cDNA molecule received a unique molecular identifier from a template-switch 5' adaptor carrying 12 random nucleotides. Each sample yielded at least 2.5 million CDR3-containing paired-end reads. First-strand cDNA synthesis was performed from all RNA using the Mint cDNA synthesis kit, with priming by a TRBC-specific oligonucleotide. Following uracil-DNA glycosylase treatment, all cDNA underwent a first 18-cycle PCR with the universal primers M1SS and BC2_uni_R. As for the original processing: Each sample was normalized by randomly selecting 1 million high-quality reads, each carrying a distinct molecular identifier. Reads with shared molecular identifiers were discarded instead of being binned into consensus sequences. MiTCR, with a Q25 quality threshold and the strictest error-elimination algorithm, was used for CDR3 identification, clonotype clustering and error correction. A nonparametric unseen species model with Euler transformation was used to estimate a lower bound on total TCR beta diversity. TCRdb ran its own pipeline on the public reads, namely fastp trimming at Q25 and MiXCR clone calling, and kept in-frame beta chains. CDR3 protein sequences are deduplicated, and each keeps its most common genes and DNA. The V and J calls, along with clone size, are taken from TCRdb and not from the paper's own processing. This sample gives 550,000 to 600,000 distinct CDR3 sequences in total; 47% of them show up just once. The top ten clonotypes cover 20% to 25% of the sample.

Systemically healthy Caucasian individuals from Russia, around 39 in total and aged roughly 6 to 90 years, were included as donors. Each donor gave about 11 milliliters of peripheral blood, drawn into EDTA-treated Vacutainer tubes. Ficoll-Paque density-gradient centrifugation was used to isolate PBMCs, with at least 7 million obtained per sample. Trizol reagent was used to extract total RNA from PBMCs, with at least 6 micrograms per sample. The percentages of naive CD45RAhigh/CD27high T cells were determined by flow cytometry on a PBMC aliquot from every donor. The source of the sample is a study of blood T cells in healthy people across ages (dated by TCRdb to 2013 to 2016). With respect to the entire study: In model experiments, roughly one uniquely barcoded TCR beta cDNA molecule per two T cells was captured by template switching. Age-related changes in TCR beta repertoire diversity were measured in the study by deep sequencing normalized with unique cDNA molecular identifiers. Four age groups were formed from the donors: young (average approximately 15 years), middle-aged (just under 40), aged (more than 55) and long-lived (more than 75). Donors of different ages were randomly distributed across sequencing lanes to avoid experimental bias. Two additional independent replicas of 1 million unique cDNA reads from the same blood draw were analyzed for two donors (one aged 18 to 29 and one aged 80 or older). What the authors observed across the whole study: There was a strong correlation between observed TCR beta diversity and the percentage of naive T cells measured by flow cytometry. Conclusive comparison of naive and antigen-experienced compartments was prevented by the profiling of bulk unsorted PBMCs. Donor CMV infection status was unknown, potentially confounding age-related changes in expanded clonotypes. As age increased, observed TCR beta diversity per million T cells dropped in a roughly linear way, and a significant reduction was already evident by age around 41. The long-lived group showed more naive CD4+ T cells, fewer expanded clones and increased TCR diversity than the aged group, suggesting age selection. Estimates of total diversity from one million sequenced T cells were regarded as lower bounds and underestimates.

Per the germline V gene (reference sequence), DFQATT is the CDR1 and SNEGSKA is the CDR2. At the junction V is shortened by 7 bases and J by 3 bases; bases outside the gene matches: 4. From the cysteine up to the phenylalanine, the CDR3 has a length of 12 residues. Of all the DNA, just the CDR3 is kept, 36 bases in frame from base 1. The sequence was collected from a man aged 80 or over in good health. Sequences were obtained from blood. The chain joins TRBV20-1 to TRBJ2-7; a stretch of 9 junction bases matches TRBD1. The CDR3: CSGGQGYYEQYF. At the DNA level, the sequence is TGCAGTGGGGGACAGGGCTACTACGAGCAGTACTTC.